Described below is a single T cell receptor beta chain sequence and its context. Its antigen is unidentified. All the donors were Caucasian adults who lived in Nashville, Tennessee. These data belong to a study of shared clonotypes between healthy human individuals. Study-level points and caveats: Since donors were few, the genetic and exposure-history diversity represented was limited.

The method was immunoSEQ multiplex PCR; TCRdb's version includes in-frame clones alone and lacks a portion of them. Seen here are roughly 2.4 million clones, 90% to 96% observed once, and the top ten hold 0.1% to 0.15%. The CDR3 is made up of 15 amino acids. The J segment lost 0 bases and the V segment lost 5 bases, leaving 7 bases of the junction unmatched. The germline V gene has CDR1 MNHNS and CDR2 SASEGT. The source is a man in his late teens or twenties in good health. What was sequenced was naive CD4+ T cells sorted from blood. Subset defined: CD45RA+ positively selected. The chain links TRBV6-1 to TRBJ2-7; TRBD1 matches 7 bases. The CDR3, as DNA: TGTGCCAGCAGTTTCGGACAGGCGAGCTCCTACGAGCAGTACTTC. This codes for CASSFGQASSYEQYF.